What follows are 20 T cell receptor beta chains derived from one specimen sequenced in a study of T cells expressing NK-cell markers. TCRdb derives one entry per CDR3 protein from the 5' RACE reads, leaving out DNA. Listed are under 600,000 distinct CDR3 sequences; more than 1.4% falls within the top ten. Sequencing input: blood T cells: a sorted CD56 or NKG2C T cell subset, CD4+ or CD8+ T cells, or bulk PBMC T cells (not recorded which). The receptors here all came from a woman in her forties or fifties in good health.

The V call is TRBV29-1, the J call TRBJ2-2; TCRdb gives TRBD1 as the D gene, but with no DNA this cannot be confirmed. Germline V CDR1 and CDR2: SQVTM, ANQGSEA. The CDR3 runs 14 residues. The CDR3 here is CSVATGERTGELFF.

The genes are TRBV5-1 and TRBJ2-3; TCRdb's D call of TRBD2 is untestable without DNA. This CDR3 contains 18 residues. In germline, CDR1 is SGHRS, CDR2 YFSETQ. This CDR3 reads CASSLSTSGREGTDTQYF.

The gene calls are TRBV5-5 and TRBJ2-2; TCRdb lists TRBD2, though no DNA is available to test this call. This CDR3 has 17 residues. Looked up from germline, CDR1 is SGHKS and CDR2 is YYEKEE (reference sequence). CDR3 sequence reads: CASSLAGTSGITGELFF.

The V gene is TRBV29-1, the J gene TRBJ2-1; there is no DNA to check the TCRdb D call of TRBD2. The CDR3 consists of 13 residues. Germline V gene data show CDR1 as SQVTM and CDR2 as ANQGSEA. CDR3 sequence reads: CSERLAAYNEQFF.

The rearrangement links TRBV11-3 to TRBJ2-1; the D gene TCRdb calls, TRBD1, cannot be checked with no DNA. The CDR3 extends over 14 amino acids. Germline CDR1 is SGHNT and CDR2 is YENEEA. The CDR3: CASTETGTYNEQFF.

The chain couples TRBV29-1 to TRBJ2-1; checking the TCRdb D call of TRBD1 is not possible without DNA. In germline, CDR1 is SQVTM, CDR2 ANQGSEA. The CDR3 extends over 13 amino acids. CDR3 in amino acids: CSVLGGWSDEQFF.

This chain links TRBV14 with TRBJ2-1; TCRdb lists TRBD2, though no DNA is available to test this call. This CDR3 comprises 17 residues. Germline lookup yields CDR1 SGHDN and CDR2 FVKESK. The CDR3 region is CASSQTSGGNSYNEQFF.

The CDR3 reads CASSSSGQGMNHEQYF. V gene TRBV10-1 combines with J gene TRBJ2-7; TCRdb's D call, TRBD1, is unchecked because there is no DNA. This CDR3 contains 16 residues. The germline V gene has CDR1 WNHNN and CDR2 SYGVQD (reference sequence).

The chain carries TRBV12-3 or TRBV12-4 and TRBJ1-5; TCRdb's D gene call, TRBD1, goes unchecked for lack of DNA. The CDR3 covers 14 residues. CDR3 sequence: CASSINRGDQPQHF.

The V and J genes are TRBV30 and TRBJ2-1; TCRdb designates TRBD2, a call that cannot be tested without DNA. Germline V CDR1 and CDR2: GTSNPN, SVGIG (reference sequence). This CDR3 has 13 amino acids. The CDR3 spells CAWSTTSGNEQFF.

V and J are TRBV12-3 or TRBV12-4 and TRBJ1-2; with no DNA, the TCRdb D assignment of TRBD1 cannot be verified. The CDR3 is made up of 11 amino acids. Here the CDR3 reads CASSTGTDYTF.

J is TRBJ1-3 and V is TRBV20-1. The CDR3 totals 12 residues. Germline V gene sequence: CDR1 DFQATT, CDR2 SNEGSKA (reference sequence). CDR3 protein: CSAKFSGNTIYF.

This sequence joins TRBV6-5 and TRBJ1-1; the TCRdb call, TRBD1, lacks DNA for checking. Germline CDR1 reads MNHEY; CDR2 reads SVGAGI. This CDR3 is built from 16 residues. The CDR3 sequence: CASRIGPGQGNTEAFF.

The V call is TRBV28, the J call TRBJ2-1; TCRdb proposes TRBD2, but this gene call is untestable without DNA. Per the germline V gene, CDR1 is MDHEN and CDR2 is SYDVKM. The CDR3 has 17 amino acids. CDR3 loop: CASSLGGLAVLNNEQFF.

The CDR3 region is CATSDGTESEAFF. The chain employs TRBV24-1 and TRBJ1-1; TCRdb's D call of TRBD1 is untestable without DNA. The CDR3 contains 13 residues. CDR1 KGHDR and CDR2 SFDVKD come from the germline V gene.

The rearrangement joins TRBV28 to TRBJ2-5; there is no DNA to check the TCRdb D call of TRBD1. CDR3 size: 15 residues. Looked up from germline, CDR1 is MDHEN and CDR2 is SYDVKM. The chain's CDR3 is CAIATGTGGVETQYF.

The chain uses TRBV20-1 and TRBJ2-1; absent DNA, TCRdb's TRBD2 call cannot be checked. This CDR3 has 16 amino acids. Germline CDR1 and CDR2: DFQATT and SNEGSKA (reference sequence). CDR3 loop: CSARDPFRTIRNEQFF.

The J gene is TRBJ2-7, the V gene TRBV9. The CDR3 has 15 residues. CDR1 and CDR2 from the germline V gene are SGDLS and YYNGEE. CDR3 protein: CASSVGDSDSYEQYF.

CDR3 sequence: CASSSHRGDTQYF. The chain has TRBV3-1 and TRBJ2-3. Germline CDR1 and CDR2: LGHDT and YNNKEL (reference sequence). CDR3 size: 13 residues.

V is TRBV5-1 and J is TRBJ1-4; with no DNA, the TCRdb D assignment of TRBD1 cannot be verified. CDR3 length equals 14 residues. CDR1 and CDR2 (germline): SGHRS, YFSETQ. This chain's CDR3 is CASSLEQVNEKLFF.